This T cell receptor beta chain was sequenced during a study of cytomegalovirus exposure and HLA in healthy donors. Study results and limitations: Most observed TCR sequences were rare, whereas some public TCRs were detected in many donors. Segments of the TCR beta V type were, in most cases, productive about 90% or about 30% of the time in an earlier analysis.

Researchers ran the PCR with 60 Vbeta and 13 Jbeta primers. TCRdb's copy holds only in-frame clones and misses some; the assay was immunoSEQ multiplex PCR. There are tens of thousands of clones in the sample; about four fifths occur only once, and approximately 3.8% lies in the top ten. As regards this clone: Its antigen is as yet unknown.

CDR1 is PRHDT and CDR2 is FYEKMQ in the germline V gene (reference sequence). The CDR3 is made up of 17 amino acids. Between the trimmed V and J ends, which lost 5 bases and 1 base, there was a span of 18 bases. What was sequenced was PBMCs. V and J are TRBV13 and TRBJ2-4; the D is unclear. The receptor's source is a woman aged 35 to 49 in good health and CMV-seronegative. The CDR3 sequence: CASSHPTGPGAKNIQYF. The DNA for the CDR3 is TGTGCCAGCAGCCACCCAACTGGGCCTGGCGCCAAAAACATTCAGTACTTC.